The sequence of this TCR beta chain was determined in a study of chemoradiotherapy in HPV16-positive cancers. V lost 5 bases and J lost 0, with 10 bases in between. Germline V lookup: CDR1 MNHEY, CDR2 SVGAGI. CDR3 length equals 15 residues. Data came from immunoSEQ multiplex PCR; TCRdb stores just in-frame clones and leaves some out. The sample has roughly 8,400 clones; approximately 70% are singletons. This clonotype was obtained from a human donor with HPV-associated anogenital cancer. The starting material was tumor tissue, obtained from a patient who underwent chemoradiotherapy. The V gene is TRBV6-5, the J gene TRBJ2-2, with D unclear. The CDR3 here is CASSPGTPNTGELFF. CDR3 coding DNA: TGTGCCAGCAGTCCCGGTACACCGAACACCGGGGAGCTGTTTTTT.